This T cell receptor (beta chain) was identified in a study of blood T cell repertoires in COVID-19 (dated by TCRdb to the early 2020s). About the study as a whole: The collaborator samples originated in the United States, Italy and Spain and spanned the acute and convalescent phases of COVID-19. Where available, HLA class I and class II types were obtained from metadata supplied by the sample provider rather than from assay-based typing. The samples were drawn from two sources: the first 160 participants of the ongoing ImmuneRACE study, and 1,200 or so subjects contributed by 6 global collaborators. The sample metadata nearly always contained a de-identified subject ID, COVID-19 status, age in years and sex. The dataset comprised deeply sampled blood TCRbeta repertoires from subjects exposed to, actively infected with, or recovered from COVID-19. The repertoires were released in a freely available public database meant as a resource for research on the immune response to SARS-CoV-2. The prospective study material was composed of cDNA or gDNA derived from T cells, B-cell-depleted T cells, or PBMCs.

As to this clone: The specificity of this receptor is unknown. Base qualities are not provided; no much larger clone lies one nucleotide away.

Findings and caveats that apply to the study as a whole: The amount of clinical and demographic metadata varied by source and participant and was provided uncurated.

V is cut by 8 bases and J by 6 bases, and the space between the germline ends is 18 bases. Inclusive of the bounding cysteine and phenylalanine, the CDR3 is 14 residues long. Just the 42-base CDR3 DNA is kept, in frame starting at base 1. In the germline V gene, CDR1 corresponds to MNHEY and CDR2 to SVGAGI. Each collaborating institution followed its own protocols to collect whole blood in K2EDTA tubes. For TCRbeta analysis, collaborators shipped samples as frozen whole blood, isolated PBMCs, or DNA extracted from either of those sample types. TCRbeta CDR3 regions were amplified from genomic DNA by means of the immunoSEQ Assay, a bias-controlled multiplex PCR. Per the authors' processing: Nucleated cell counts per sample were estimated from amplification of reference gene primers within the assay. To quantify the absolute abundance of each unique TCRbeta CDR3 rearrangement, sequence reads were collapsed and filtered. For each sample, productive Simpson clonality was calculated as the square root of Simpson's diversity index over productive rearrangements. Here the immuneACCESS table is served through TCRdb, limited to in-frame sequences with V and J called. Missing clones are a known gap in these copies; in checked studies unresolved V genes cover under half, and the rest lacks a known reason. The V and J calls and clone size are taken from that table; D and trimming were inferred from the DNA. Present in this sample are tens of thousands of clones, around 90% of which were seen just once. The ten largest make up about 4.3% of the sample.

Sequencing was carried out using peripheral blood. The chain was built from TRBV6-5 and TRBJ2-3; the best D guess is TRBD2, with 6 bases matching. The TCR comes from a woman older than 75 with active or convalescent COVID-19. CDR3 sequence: CASSIGLNVDTQYF. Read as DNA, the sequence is TGTGCCAGCTCCATTGGACTAAATGTTGATACGCAGTATTTT.